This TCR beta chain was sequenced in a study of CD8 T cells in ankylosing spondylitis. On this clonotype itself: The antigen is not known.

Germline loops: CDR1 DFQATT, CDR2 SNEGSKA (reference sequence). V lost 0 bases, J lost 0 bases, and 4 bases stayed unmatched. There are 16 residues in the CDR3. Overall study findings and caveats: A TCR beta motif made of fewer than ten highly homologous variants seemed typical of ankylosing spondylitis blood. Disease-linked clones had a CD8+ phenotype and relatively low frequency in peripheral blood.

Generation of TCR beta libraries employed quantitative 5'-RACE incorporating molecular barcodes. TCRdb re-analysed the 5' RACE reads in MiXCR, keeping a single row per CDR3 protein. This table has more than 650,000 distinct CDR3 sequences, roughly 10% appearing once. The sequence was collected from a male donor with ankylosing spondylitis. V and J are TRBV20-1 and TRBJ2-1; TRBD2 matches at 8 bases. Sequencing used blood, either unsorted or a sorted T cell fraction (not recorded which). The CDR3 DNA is TGCAGTGCTAGAGAATTAGCGGGATACTCCTACAATGAGCAGTTCTTC. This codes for CSARELAGYSYNEQFF.